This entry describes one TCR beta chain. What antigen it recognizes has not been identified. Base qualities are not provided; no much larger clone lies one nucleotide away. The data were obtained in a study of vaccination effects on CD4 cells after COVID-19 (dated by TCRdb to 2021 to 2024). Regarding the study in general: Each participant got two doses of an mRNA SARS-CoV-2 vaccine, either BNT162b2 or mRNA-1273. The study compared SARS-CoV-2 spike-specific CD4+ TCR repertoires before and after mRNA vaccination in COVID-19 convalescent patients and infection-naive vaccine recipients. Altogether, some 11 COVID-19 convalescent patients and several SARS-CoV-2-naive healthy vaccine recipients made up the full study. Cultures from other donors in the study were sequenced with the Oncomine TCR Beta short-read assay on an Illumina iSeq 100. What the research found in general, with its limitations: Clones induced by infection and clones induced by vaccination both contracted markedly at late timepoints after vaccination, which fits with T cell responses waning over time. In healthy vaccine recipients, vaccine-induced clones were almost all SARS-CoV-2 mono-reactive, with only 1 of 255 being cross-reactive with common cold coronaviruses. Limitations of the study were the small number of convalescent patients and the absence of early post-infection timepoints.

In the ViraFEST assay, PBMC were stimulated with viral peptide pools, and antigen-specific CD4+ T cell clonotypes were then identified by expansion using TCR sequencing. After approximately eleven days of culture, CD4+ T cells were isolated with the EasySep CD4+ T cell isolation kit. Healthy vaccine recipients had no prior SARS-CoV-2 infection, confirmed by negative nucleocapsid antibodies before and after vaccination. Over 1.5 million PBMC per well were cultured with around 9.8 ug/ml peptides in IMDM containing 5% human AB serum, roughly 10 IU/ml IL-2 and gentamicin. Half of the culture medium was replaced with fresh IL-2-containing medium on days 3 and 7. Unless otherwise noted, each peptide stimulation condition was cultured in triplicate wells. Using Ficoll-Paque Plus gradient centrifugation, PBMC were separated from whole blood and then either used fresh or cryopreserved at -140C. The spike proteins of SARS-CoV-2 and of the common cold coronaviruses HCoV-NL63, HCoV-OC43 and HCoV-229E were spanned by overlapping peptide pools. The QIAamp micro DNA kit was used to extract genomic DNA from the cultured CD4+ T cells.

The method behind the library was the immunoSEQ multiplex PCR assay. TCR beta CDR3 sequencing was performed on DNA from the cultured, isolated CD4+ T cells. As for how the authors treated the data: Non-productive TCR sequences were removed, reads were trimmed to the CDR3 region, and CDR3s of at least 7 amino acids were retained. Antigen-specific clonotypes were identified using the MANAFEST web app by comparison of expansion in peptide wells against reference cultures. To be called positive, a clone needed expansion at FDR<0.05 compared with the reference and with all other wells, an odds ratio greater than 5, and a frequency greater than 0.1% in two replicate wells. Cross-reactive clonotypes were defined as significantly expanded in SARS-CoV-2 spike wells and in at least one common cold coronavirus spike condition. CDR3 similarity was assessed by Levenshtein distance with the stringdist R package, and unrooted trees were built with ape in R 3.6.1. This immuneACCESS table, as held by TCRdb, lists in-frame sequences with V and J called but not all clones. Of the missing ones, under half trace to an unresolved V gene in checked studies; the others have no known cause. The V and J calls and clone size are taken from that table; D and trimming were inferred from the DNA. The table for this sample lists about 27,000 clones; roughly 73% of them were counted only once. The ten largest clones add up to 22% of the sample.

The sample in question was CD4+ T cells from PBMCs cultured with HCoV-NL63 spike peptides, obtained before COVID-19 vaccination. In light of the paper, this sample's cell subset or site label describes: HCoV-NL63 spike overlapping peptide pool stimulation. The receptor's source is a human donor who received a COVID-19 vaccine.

The DNA reads TGTGCCTGGAGTGTAGGAGGGACTACCCCTTTGGAGCAGTACTTC. It encodes CAWSVGGTTPLEQYF. The chain couples TRBV30 to TRBJ2-7, with 7 bases matching TRBD2. The germline V gene encodes CDR1 GTSNPN and CDR2 SVGIG (reference sequence). Trimming takes 0 bases off V and 7 bases off J; junction bases not matched to a gene: 12. Reading from cysteine to phenylalanine, the CDR3 counts 15 amino acids. Only the CDR3 DNA is retained, 45 bases long and in frame from the first base. Joined to the reference TRBV30 and TRBJ2-7 proteins, this CDR3 gives the full variable domain: SQTIHQWPATLVQPVGSPLSLECTVEGTSNPNLYWYRQAAGRGLQLLFYSVGIGQISSEVPQNLSASRPQDRQFILSSKKLLLSDSGFYLCAWSVGGTTPLEQYFGPGTRLTVT.